Listed here is a single T cell receptor (beta chain). This specimen belongs to a study of technical replicates of blood from several donors. Assay used: immunoSEQ multiplex PCR; TCRdb lists only in-frame clones, some missing. In the table there are about 99,000 clones, 95% of which are singletons. Sequencing was performed on T cells isolated from PBMCs. This receptor was taken from a human donor in good health.

In DNA form, the CDR3 reads TGTGCCAGTAGTTGGGACAGGAGCTCCTATAATTCACCCCTCCACTTT. Its protein is CASSWDRSSYNSPLHF. The chain is built from TRBV19 and TRBJ1-6, with 8 bases identical to TRBD1. V lost 5 bases and J lost 0; bases outside the gene matches: 3. There are 16 residues in the CDR3. Germline-derived CDR1 and CDR2 are LNHDA and SQIVND (reference sequence).